The 6 T cell receptor beta chains in this list originate from one sample, sequenced in a study of post-analysis software for immune sequencing data. Findings and caveats of the study: Patients carried roughly 5 TRBV segments more frequently than controls did, and TRBV5-6, TRBV5-1 and TRBV20-1 were among them.

Presence of unique molecular identifiers characterized the TCR beta cDNA libraries. TCRdb analysed the PCR reads with MiXCR anew, one entry per CDR3 protein. The repertoire holds fewer than 850,000 distinct CDR3 sequences, with 46% as singletons. Their target antigens are unknown. Sequencing was performed on blood. These receptors came from a girl aged 5-17 years with multiple sclerosis.

The CDR3 reads CASTIQGGKETQYF. CDR3 DNA: TGTGCCAGCACCATTCAGGGAGGGAAAGAGACCCAGTACTTC. The V and J genes are TRBV5-4 and TRBJ2-7; 7 nucleotides line up with TRBD2. The DNA matches TRBJ2-5 better at its end, which makes the J call doubtful. Germline V gene data show CDR1 as SGHNT and CDR2 as YYREEE (reference sequence). CDR3 length: 14 amino acids.

The rearrangement links TRBV20-1 to TRBJ2-1, with a tentative D call TRBD2 (7 bases). V gave up 2 bases and J gave up 6 bases, with 11 bases separating them. This CDR3 contains 13 residues. Germline lookup yields CDR1 DFQATT and CDR2 SNEGSKA (reference sequence). CDR3 residues: CSARMRGLNEQFF. In DNA, the CDR3 is TGCAGTGCTAGAATGCGGGGGCTCAATGAGCAGTTCTTC.

This clonotype appeared once. The chain has TRBV6-5 and TRBJ1-1; D call uncertain. CDR1 is MNHEY and CDR2 is SVGAGI in the germline V gene. V was clipped by 0 bases and J by 7 bases, with 9 bases between them. The length of the CDR3 is 13 residues. The DNA for the CDR3 is TGTGCCAGCAGTTACTCGAGGGCAGTTGAAGCTTTCTTT. This encodes CASSYSRAVEAFF.

CDR3 protein: CASSLVKQLLGANVLTF. In DNA, the CDR3 is TGTGCCAGCAGCTTAGTAAAACAGCTCCTCGGGGCCAACGTCCTGACTTTC. The J gene is TRBJ2-6, the V gene TRBV7-9, with D uncertain. Germline CDR1 reads SEHNR; CDR2 reads FQNEAQ (reference sequence). V shed 1 base and J shed 4 bases, with 14 bases lying between them. The CDR3 has 17 amino acids.

The chain links TRBV28 to TRBJ2-1, with 8 bases that match TRBD2. This CDR3 comprises 11 residues. Germline V gives CDR1 MDHEN, CDR2 SYDVKM. J was trimmed by 7 bases and V by 8 bases; bases with no gene match: 1. This CDR3 is CASPGGNEQFF. Written as DNA, the CDR3 is TGTGCCAGCCCGGGGGGGAATGAGCAGTTCTTC.

The chain is built from TRBV29-1 and TRBJ2-5; unclear D gene. Germline values: CDR1 SQVTM, CDR2 ANQGSEA. V was cut by 4 bases and J by 5 bases, with 11 bases left in between. The CDR3 runs to 12 residues. Here the CDR3 DNA reads TGCAGCGTTGGAAGGCAGCAGGAGACCCAGTACTTC. It translates to CSVGRQQETQYF.